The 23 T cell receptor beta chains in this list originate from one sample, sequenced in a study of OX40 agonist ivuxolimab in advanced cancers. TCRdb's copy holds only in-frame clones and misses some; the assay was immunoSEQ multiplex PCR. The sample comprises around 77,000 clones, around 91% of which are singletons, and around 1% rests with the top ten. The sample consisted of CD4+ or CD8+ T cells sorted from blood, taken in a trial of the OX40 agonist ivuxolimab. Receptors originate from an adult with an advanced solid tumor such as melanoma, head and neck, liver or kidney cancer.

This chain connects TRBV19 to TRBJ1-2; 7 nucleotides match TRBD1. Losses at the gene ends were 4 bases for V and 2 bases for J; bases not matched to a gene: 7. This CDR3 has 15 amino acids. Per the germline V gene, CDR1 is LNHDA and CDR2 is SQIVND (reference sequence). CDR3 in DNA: TGTGCCAGTAGTACAGATGGACAGGACAACTATGGCTACACCTTC. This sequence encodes CASSTDGQDNYGYTF. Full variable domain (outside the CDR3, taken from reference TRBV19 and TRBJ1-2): DGGITQSPKYLFRKEGQNVTLSCEQNLNHDAMYWYRQDPGQGLRLIYYSQIVNDFQKGDIAEGYSVSREKKESFPLTVTSAQKNPTAFYLCASSTDGQDNYGYTFGSGTRLTVV.

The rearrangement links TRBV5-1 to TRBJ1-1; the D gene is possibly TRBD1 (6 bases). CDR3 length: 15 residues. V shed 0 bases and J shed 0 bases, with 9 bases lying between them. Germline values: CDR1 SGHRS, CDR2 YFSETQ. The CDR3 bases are TGCGCCAGCAGCTTGGTGGGGGGCATGAACACTGAAGCTTTCTTT. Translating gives CASSLVGGMNTEAFF.

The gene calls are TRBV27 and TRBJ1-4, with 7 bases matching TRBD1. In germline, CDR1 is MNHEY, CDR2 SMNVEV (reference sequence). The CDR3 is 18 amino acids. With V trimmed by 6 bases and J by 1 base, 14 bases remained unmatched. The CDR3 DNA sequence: TGTGCCAGCAGCCCCGTGACAGGGTCAGCAGGAACTAATGAAAAACTGTTTTTT. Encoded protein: CASSPVTGSAGTNEKLFF. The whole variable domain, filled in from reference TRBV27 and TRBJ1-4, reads EAQVTQNPRYLITVTGKKLTVTCSQNMNHEYMSWYRQDPGLGLRQIYYSMNVEVTDKGDVPEGYKVSRKEKRNFPLILESPSPNQTSLYFCASSPVTGSAGTNEKLFFGSGTQLSVL.

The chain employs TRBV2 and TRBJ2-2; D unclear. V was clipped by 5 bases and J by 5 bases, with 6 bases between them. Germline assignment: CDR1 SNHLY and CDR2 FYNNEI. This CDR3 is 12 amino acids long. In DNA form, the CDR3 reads TGTGCCAGCAGTCCGCAAACCGGGGAGCTGTTTTTT. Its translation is CASSPQTGELFF.

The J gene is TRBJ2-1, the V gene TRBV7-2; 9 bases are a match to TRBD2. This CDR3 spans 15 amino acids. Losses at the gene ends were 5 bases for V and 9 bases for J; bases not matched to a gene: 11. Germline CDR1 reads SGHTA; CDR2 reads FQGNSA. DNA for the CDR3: TGTGCCAGCAGCCGTGGGACTAGCCCTGCTAGTGAGCAGTTCTTC. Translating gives CASSRGTSPASEQFF. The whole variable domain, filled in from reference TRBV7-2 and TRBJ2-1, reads GAGVSQSPSNKVTEKGKDVELRCDPISGHTALYWYRQSLGQGLEFLIYFQGNSAPDKSGLPSDRFSAERTGGSVSTLTIQRTQQEDSAVYLCASSRGTSPASEQFFGPGTRLTVL.

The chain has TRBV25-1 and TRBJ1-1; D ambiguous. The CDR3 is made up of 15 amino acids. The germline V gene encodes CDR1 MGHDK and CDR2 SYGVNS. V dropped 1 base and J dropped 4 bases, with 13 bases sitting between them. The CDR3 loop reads CASSEFGKWGTEAFF. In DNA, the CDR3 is TGTGCCAGCAGTGAATTTGGGAAGTGGGGCACTGAAGCTTTCTTT.

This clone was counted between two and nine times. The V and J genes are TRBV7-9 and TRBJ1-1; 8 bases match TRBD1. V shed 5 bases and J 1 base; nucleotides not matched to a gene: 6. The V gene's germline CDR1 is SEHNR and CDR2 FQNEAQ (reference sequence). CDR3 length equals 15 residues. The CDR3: CASSRWTGQNTEAFF. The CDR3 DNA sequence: TGTGCCAGCAGCCGATGGACAGGGCAGAACACTGAAGCTTTCTTT.

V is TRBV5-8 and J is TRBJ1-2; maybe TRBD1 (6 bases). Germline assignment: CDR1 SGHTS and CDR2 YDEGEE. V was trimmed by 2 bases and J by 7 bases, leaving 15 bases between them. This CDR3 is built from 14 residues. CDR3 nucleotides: TGTGCCAGCAGCTTAGGGGACATACTTAGTGGCTACACCTTC. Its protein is CASSLGDILSGYTF.

This chain's CDR3 is CASSRRVSGTSATQYF. The CDR3 coding sequence is TGTGCCAGCAGCCGAAGGGTCTCTGGGACATCGGCGACCCAGTACTTC. The genes are TRBV7-2 and TRBJ2-5, with a weak D call TRBD1 (6 bases). Between the trimmed V and J ends, which lost 5 bases and 7 bases, there was a span of 23 bases. CDR1 SGHTA and CDR2 FQGNSA come from the germline V gene. The CDR3 runs to 16 residues.

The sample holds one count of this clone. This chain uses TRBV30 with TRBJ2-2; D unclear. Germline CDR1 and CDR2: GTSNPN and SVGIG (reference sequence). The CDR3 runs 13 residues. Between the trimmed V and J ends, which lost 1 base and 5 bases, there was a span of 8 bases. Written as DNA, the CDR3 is TGTGCCTGGAGTGGTCTAACGACCGGGGAGCTGTTTTTT. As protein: CAWSGLTTGELFF.

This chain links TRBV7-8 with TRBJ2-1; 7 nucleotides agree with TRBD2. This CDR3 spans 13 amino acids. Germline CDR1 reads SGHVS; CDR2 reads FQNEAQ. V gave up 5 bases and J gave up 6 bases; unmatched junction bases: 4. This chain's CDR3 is CASSPRGVNEQFF. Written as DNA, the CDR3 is TGTGCCAGCAGCCCACGGGGGGTCAATGAGCAGTTCTTC.

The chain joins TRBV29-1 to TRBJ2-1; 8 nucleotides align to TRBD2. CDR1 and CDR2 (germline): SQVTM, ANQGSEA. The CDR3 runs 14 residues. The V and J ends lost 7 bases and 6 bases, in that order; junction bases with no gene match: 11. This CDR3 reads CSDTGTRAFNEQFF. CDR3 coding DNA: TGCAGCGATACCGGGACTAGAGCCTTCAATGAGCAGTTCTTC.

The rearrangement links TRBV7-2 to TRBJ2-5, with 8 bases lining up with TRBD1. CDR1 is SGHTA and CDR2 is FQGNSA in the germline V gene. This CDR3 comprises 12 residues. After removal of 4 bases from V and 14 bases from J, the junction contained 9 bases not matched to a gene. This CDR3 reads CASSYLGTGSYF. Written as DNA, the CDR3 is TGTGCCAGCAGCTACCTCGGGACAGGATCTTACTTC. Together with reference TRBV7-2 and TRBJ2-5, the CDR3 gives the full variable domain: GAGVSQSPSNKVTEKGKDVELRCDPISGHTALYWYRQSLGQGLEFLIYFQGNSAPDKSGLPSDRFSAERTGGSVSTLTIQRTQQEDSAVYLCASSYLGTGSYFGPGTRLLVL.

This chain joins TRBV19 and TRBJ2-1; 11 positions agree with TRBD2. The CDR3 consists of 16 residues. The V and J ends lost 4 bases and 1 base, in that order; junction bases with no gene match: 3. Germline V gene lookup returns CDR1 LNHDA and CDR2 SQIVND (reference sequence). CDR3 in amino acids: CASSKTSGASYNEQFF. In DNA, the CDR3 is TGTGCCAGTAGTAAGACTAGCGGGGCTTCCTACAATGAGCAGTTCTTC.

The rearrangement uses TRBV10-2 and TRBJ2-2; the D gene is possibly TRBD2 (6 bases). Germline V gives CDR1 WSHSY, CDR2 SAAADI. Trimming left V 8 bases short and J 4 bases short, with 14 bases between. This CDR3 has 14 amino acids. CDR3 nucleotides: TGCGCCAGCTCCCCGGGACTTTCCACCGGGGAGCTGTTTTTT. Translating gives CASSPGLSTGELFF.

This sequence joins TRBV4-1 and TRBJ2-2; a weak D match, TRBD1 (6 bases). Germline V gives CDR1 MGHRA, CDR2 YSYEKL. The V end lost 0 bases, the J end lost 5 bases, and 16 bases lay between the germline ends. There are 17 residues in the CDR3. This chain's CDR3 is CASSQESGAGVTGELFF. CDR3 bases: TGCGCCAGCAGCCAAGAGTCAGGGGCTGGAGTAACCGGGGAGCTGTTTTTT.

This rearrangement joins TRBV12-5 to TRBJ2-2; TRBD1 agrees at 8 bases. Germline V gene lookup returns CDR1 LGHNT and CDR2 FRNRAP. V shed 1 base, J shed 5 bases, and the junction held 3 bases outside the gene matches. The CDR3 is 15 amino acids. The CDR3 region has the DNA TGTGCTAGTGGTTTGGAGGACAGGGATACCGGGGAGCTGTTTTTT. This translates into CASGLEDRDTGELFF.

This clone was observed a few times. The CDR3 is CATGGQGGYEQYF. Here the CDR3 DNA reads TGTGCCACCGGCGGACAGGGAGGCTACGAGCAGTACTTC. The rearrangement uses TRBV27 and TRBJ2-7; 8 bases line up with TRBD1. Germline values: CDR1 MNHEY, CDR2 SMNVEV (reference sequence). There are 13 residues in the CDR3. V was pared by 10 bases and J by 3 bases, with 8 bases of the junction left unmatched.

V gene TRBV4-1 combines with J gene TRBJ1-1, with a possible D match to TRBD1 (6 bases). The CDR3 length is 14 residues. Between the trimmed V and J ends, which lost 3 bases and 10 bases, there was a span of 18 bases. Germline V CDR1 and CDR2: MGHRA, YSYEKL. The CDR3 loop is CASSQRQDPSRAFF. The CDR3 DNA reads TGCGCCAGCAGCCAGCGACAGGACCCAAGCCGAGCTTTCTTT.

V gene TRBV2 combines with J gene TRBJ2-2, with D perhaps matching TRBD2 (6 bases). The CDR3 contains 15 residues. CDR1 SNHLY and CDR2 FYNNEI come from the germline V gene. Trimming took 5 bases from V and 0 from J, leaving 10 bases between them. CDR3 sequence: CASSISGPNTGELFF. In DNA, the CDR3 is TGTGCCAGCAGTATCAGCGGGCCGAACACCGGGGAGCTGTTTTTT.

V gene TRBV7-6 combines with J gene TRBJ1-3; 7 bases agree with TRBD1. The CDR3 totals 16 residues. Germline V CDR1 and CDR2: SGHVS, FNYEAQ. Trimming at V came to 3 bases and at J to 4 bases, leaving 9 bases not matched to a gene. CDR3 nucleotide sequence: TGTGCCAGCAGCTTGAGTTCCACGACAGGGGGAAACACCATATATTTT. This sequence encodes CASSLSSTTGGNTIYF.

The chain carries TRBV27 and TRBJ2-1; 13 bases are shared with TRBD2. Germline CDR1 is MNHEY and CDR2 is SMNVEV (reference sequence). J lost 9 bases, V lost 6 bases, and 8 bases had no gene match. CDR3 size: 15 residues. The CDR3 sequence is CASSRTSGGLSEQFF. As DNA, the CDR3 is TGTGCCAGCAGCCGGACTAGCGGGGGTCTCTCTGAGCAGTTCTTC.

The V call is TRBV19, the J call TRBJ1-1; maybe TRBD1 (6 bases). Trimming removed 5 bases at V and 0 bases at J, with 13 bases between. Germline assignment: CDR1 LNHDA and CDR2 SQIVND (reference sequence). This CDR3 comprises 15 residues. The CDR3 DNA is TGTGCCAGTAGTCAAGGGGGGCCTATGAACACTGAAGCTTTCTTT. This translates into CASSQGGPMNTEAFF.